This TCR beta chain was sequenced for a study of blood T cell repertoires in COVID-19. The V and J ends lost 6 bases and 7 bases, in that order; junction bases with no gene match: 7. Germline-derived CDR1 and CDR2 are MNHEY and SVGAGI. This CDR3 region has 14 residues. Authors' analysis steps: Researchers report that nucleated cell counts were estimated from reference gene primer amplification. Clones were read by immunoSEQ multiplex PCR, and TCRdb kept only the in-frame ones, dropping some. From that table come the V and J calls and clone size; the DNA was used to work out D and trimming. The data contain roughly 30,000 clones, around 87% of them seen just once; the ten biggest clones take up approximately 5%.

This rearrangement joins TRBV6-5 to TRBJ1-5, with 9 bases identical to TRBD1. This clonotype originated in a human donor in a cohort sampled during active COVID-19. The sample was peripheral blood. This CDR3 is CASSSPGQGQPQHF. CDR3 in DNA: TGTGCCAGCAGCTCCCCGGGACAGGGACAGCCCCAGCATTTT.